This T cell receptor (beta chain) was documented in a study of Ad26.COV2.S vaccination and SARS-CoV-2 variants. Study context: Ad26.COV2.S given intramuscularly, once or twice 56 days apart.

Treatment defined: roughly 19 received Ad26.COV2.S at low or high dose, single or two shots; 5 received placebo; per-sample allocation not given. Sampling was done on day 63 after the first vaccine or placebo injection. An 18-55-year-old adult in Boston served as donor. The protocol was immunoSEQ multiplex PCR, while the TCRdb copy is restricted to in-frame clones and leaves out a portion. Of almost 400,000 clones listed, around nine tenths are singletons. The CDR3 runs 14 residues. Germline CDR1 is SGHTA and CDR2 is FQGNSA. V shed 1 base and J shed 6 bases, with 13 bases lying between them. Material: peripheral blood, obtained in a trial of Ad26.COV2.S vaccine versus placebo. This clonotype originated in a person aged 18 to 59 who received the Ad26.COV2.S COVID-19 vaccine or a placebo. The genes are TRBV7-2 and TRBJ2-7; D perhaps matches TRBD2 (6 bases). CDR3 region: CASSLVGGEGEQYF. The CDR3 bases are TGTGCCAGCAGCTTAGTAGGCGGGGAAGGCGAGCAGTACTTC.